This T cell receptor (beta chain) emerged from a study of cytomegalovirus exposure and HLA in healthy donors. PCR used 60 Vbeta primers and 13 Jbeta primers. Some clones are missing from TCRdb's copy, which holds only in-frame ones; the method was immunoSEQ multiplex PCR. The table has roughly 100,000 clones, 83% seen once. The V gene end was trimmed by 1 base and the J gene end by 9 bases; junction bases not matched to a gene: 8. Germline loops: CDR1 SGHTA, CDR2 FQGTGA. The CDR3 runs 15 residues. All the people who gave samples were healthy bone marrow donors. This clone showed up just once. The antigen remains undetermined. Study-level findings and limits: In a later analysis, TCR beta V- and J-gene trimming showed a link to a missense DCLRE1C variant.

This receptor was identified in a young man in good health and CMV-seronegative. The sample was PBMCs. This chain uses TRBV7-3 with TRBJ2-1; 8 nucleotides match TRBD2. In nucleotides, the CDR3 is TGTGCCAGCAGCTTAAGGGCGACTAGCGTGAGTGAGCAGTTCTTC. It is translated as CASSLRATSVSEQFF.